These 25 T cell receptor beta chains originate from one sample sequenced in a study of CD8+ T cells in alopecia areata. Sequencing relied on a cDNA template that was reverse transcribed from extracted RNA. Sequencing was performed with immunoSEQ multiplex PCR; in TCRdb, only in-frame clones are kept and a portion is missing. Among 110,000 to 150,000 clones listed, roughly 46% were seen once. The sample was CD4+ T cells sorted from blood, taken at week 0. These receptors were collected from a human donor with alopecia areata.

The rearrangement joins TRBV6-1 to TRBJ2-5; D perhaps matches TRBD1 (6 bases). The germline V gene has CDR1 MNHNS and CDR2 SASEGT. The CDR3 totals 13 residues. V was cut by 7 bases and J by 4 bases, with 13 bases left in between. CDR3 region: CASNRDIGETQYF. The CDR3 region has the DNA TGTGCCAGCAACCGGGACATCGGAGAGACCCAGTACTTC.

V usage is TRBV29-1 and J usage is TRBJ1-4; D ambiguous. The germline V gene has CDR1 SQVTM and CDR2 ANQGSEA. The ends were cut back, 6 bases at V and 7 bases at J, with 15 bases in the middle. The CDR3 has 13 residues. The CDR3 bases are TGCAGCGTCCGGCAGGTGCGAAGTGAAAAACTGTTTTTT. As protein: CSVRQVRSEKLFF.

The chain couples TRBV30 to TRBJ1-1, with 8 bases lining up with TRBD1. Germline values: CDR1 GTSNPN, CDR2 SVGIG (reference sequence). This CDR3 region has 15 residues. Trimming took 4 bases from V and 4 from J; bases not matched to a gene: 11. The CDR3 spells CAWNQGAGGGTEAFF. For the CDR3, the DNA is TGTGCCTGGAATCAGGGGGCAGGGGGCGGCACTGAAGCTTTCTTT. The full variable domain, with the rest looked up from reference TRBV30 and TRBJ1-1, is SQTIHQWPATLVQPVGSPLSLECTVEGTSNPNLYWYRQAAGRGLQLLFYSVGIGQISSEVPQNLSASRPQDRQFILSSKKLLLSDSGFYLCAWNQGAGGGTEAFFGQGTRLTVV.

This clone was observed a few times. V gene TRBV7-9 combines with J gene TRBJ2-2, with D uncertain. This CDR3 region has 14 residues. V shed 5 bases and J shed 1 base, with 8 bases lying between them. Germline V lookup: CDR1 SEHNR, CDR2 FQNEAQ (reference sequence). CDR3 in amino acids: CASSPSMNTGELFF. CDR3 coding DNA: TGTGCCAGCAGCCCGTCCATGAACACCGGGGAGCTGTTTTTT.

A single count supports this clone. This chain connects TRBV6-1 to TRBJ2-2; 11 bases fit TRBD2. With 2 bases clipped from V and 4 bases from J, the junction kept 3 bases outside the gene matches. The CDR3 consists of 16 residues. Germline CDR1 is MNHNS and CDR2 is SASEGT. The CDR3 is CASSETSGGRTGELFF. DNA of the CDR3: TGTGCCAGCAGTGAAACTAGCGGGGGCCGCACCGGGGAGCTGTTTTTT.

The chain has TRBV6-6 and TRBJ2-1, with TRBD2 matching over 9 bases. The CDR3 loop spans 15 amino acids. The germline gives CDR1 MNHNY, CDR2 SVGAGI (reference sequence). V was clipped by 4 bases and J by 5 bases; unmatched bases: 6. The CDR3 bases are TGTGCCAGCAGTTCCCAGCGGGAGGTTCACAATGAGCAGTTCTTC. Translating gives CASSSQREVHNEQFF.

The V gene is TRBV5-1, the J gene TRBJ1-5; D is perhaps TRBD1 (6 bases). This CDR3 is 14 amino acids long. V was cut by 0 bases and J by 6 bases, with 10 bases left in between. Germline V CDR1 and CDR2: SGHRS, YFSETQ. DNA of the CDR3: TGCGCCAGCAGCTTGGTGCCAGGGGTTCAGCCCCAGCATTTT. This translates into CASSLVPGVQPQHF.

The genes are TRBV6-5 and TRBJ2-3, with a possible D match to TRBD2 (5 bases). CDR1 and CDR2 (germline): MNHEY, SVGAGI. V lost 6 bases and J lost 7, with 14 bases in between. The CDR3 contains 13 residues. For the CDR3, the DNA is TGTGCCAGCAGCCGGCGAGGGTTAAATACGCAGTATTTT. Translation: CASSRRGLNTQYF.

This clone is medium-sized. The CDR3 loop reads CASSVTGGFGRAIYF. Here the CDR3 DNA reads TGTGCCAGCAGTGTCACAGGGGGATTCGGAAGAGCCATATATTTT. V and J are TRBV28 and TRBJ1-3, with 8 positions matching TRBD1. CDR3 size: 15 residues. Germline loops: CDR1 MDHEN, CDR2 SYDVKM. V lost 5 bases to trimming and J lost 11 bases; unmatched junction nucleotides: 14. Together with reference TRBV28 and TRBJ1-3, the CDR3 gives the full variable domain: DVKVTQSSRYLVKRTGEKVFLECVQDMDHENMFWYRQDPGLGLRLIYFSYDVKMKEKGDIPEGYSVSREKKERFSLILESASTNQTSMYLCASSVTGGFGRAIYFGEGSWLTVV.

The table lists this clone with a few counts. J is TRBJ2-7 and V is TRBV7-9, with 11 bases fitting TRBD2. This CDR3 comprises 16 residues. The germline CDR1 and CDR2 sequences are SEHNR and FQNEAQ (reference sequence). The V and J ends lost 1 base and 2 bases, in that order; junction bases with no gene match: 4. This CDR3 reads CASSLGLAGSTYEQYF. The CDR3 DNA reads TGTGCCAGCAGCTTAGGACTAGCGGGATCCACCTACGAGCAGTACTTC.

The V gene is TRBV30, the J gene TRBJ1-1; D uncertain. Looked up from germline, CDR1 is GTSNPN and CDR2 is SVGIG (reference sequence). V was cut by 4 bases and J by 0 bases, with 9 bases left in between. This CDR3 spans 13 amino acids. The DNA for the CDR3 is TGTGCCTGGACCCAAGGGATGAACACTGAAGCTTTCTTT. Encoded protein: CAWTQGMNTEAFF.

In this sample, this clone turned up a few times. The chain joins TRBV7-2 to TRBJ2-7, with 8 bases identical to TRBD1. CDR3 length: 17 amino acids. V was pared by 5 bases and J by 7 bases, with 19 bases of the junction left unmatched. The V gene's germline CDR1 is SGHTA and CDR2 FQGNSA. CDR3 residues: CASSPKPGTGRSREQYF. The CDR3 nucleotides are TGTGCCAGCAGCCCGAAGCCCGGGACAGGAAGAAGTAGGGAGCAGTACTTC.

This clone came up a few times. The J gene is TRBJ2-1, the V gene TRBV27; the D gene could be TRBD1 or TRBD2 (5 bases each). Trimming shortened V by 2 bases and J by 2 bases, and 7 bases separated the two germline ends. Germline CDR1 is MNHEY and CDR2 is SMNVEV (reference sequence). The CDR3 runs 14 residues. DNA of the CDR3: TGTGCCAGCAGTTTAATGGGGGCCTACAATGAGCAGTTCTTC. This translates into CASSLMGAYNEQFF.

The chain is built from TRBV29-1 and TRBJ2-5, with 7 bases lining up with TRBD2. This CDR3 is 13 amino acids long. With 3 bases clipped from V and 1 base from J, the junction kept 2 bases outside the gene matches. The germline gives CDR1 SQVTM, CDR2 ANQGSEA. For the CDR3, the DNA is TGCAGCGTTGATCTAGCGGTCCAAGAGACCCAGTACTTC. It is translated as CSVDLAVQETQYF. The complete variable domain, with remaining parts taken from reference TRBV29-1 and TRBJ2-5, reads SAVISQKPSRDICQRGTSLTIQCQVDSQVTMMFWYRQQPGQSLTLIATANQGSEATYESGFVIDKFPISRPNLTFSTLTVSNMSPEDSSIYLCSVDLAVQETQYFGPGTRLLVL.

This clone was found once. The rearrangement joins TRBV9 to TRBJ1-2; 9 nucleotides agree with TRBD1. The CDR3 is 15 residues long. The germline V gene encodes CDR1 SGDLS and CDR2 YYNGEE. V was pared by 4 bases and J by 2 bases, with 6 bases of the junction left unmatched. The CDR3: CASSPSTGGNYGYTF. CDR3 DNA sequence: TGTGCCAGCAGCCCTTCGACAGGGGGAAACTATGGCTACACCTTC.

This clone was counted a few times. V gene TRBV29-1 combines with J gene TRBJ2-3, with a weak D call TRBD2 (5 bases). In germline, CDR1 is SQVTM, CDR2 ANQGSEA. The CDR3 consists of 14 residues. The ends were cut back, 3 bases at V and 0 bases at J, with 10 bases in the middle. CDR3 loop: CSVDQRISTDTQYF. In nucleotides, the CDR3 is TGCAGCGTTGATCAGCGGATAAGCACAGATACGCAGTATTTT.

The count of this clone is one. J is TRBJ2-7 and V is TRBV7-2, with 9 bases identical to TRBD2. V dropped 4 bases and J dropped 2; count of bases not matched to a gene: 9. This CDR3 comprises 16 residues. In germline, CDR1 is SGHTA, CDR2 FQGNSA. In DNA, the CDR3 is TGTGCCAGCAGCTCCAGAGGGACTAGCACAGCCTACGAGCAGTACTTC. Translation gives CASSSRGTSTAYEQYF.

The genes are TRBV11-2 and TRBJ1-1; D uncertain. In germline, CDR1 is SGHAT, CDR2 FQNNGV. The CDR3 has 14 residues. Trimming left V 2 bases short and J 0 bases short, with 7 bases between. The DNA of the CDR3 is TGTGCCAGCAGCTTATTTAGCATGAACACTGAAGCTTTCTTT. The encoded protein is CASSLFSMNTEAFF. The full variable domain, its missing parts supplied by reference TRBV11-2 and TRBJ1-1, is EAGVAQSPRYKIIEKRQSVAFWCNPISGHATLYWYQQILGQGPKLLIQFQNNGVVDDSQLPKDRFSAERLKGVDSTLKIQPAKLEDSAVYLCASSLFSMNTEAFFGQGTRLTVV.

The table lists this clone with a count of one. This chain joins TRBV30 and TRBJ2-7, with D possibly TRBD1 on 7 matching bases. This CDR3 has 14 amino acids. Germline V lookup: CDR1 GTSNPN, CDR2 SVGIG (reference sequence). V lost 1 base and J 5 bases, leaving 15 bases between the germline ends. The CDR3 DNA is TGTGCCTGGAGTGGGGACAGCAGGAGGGACGAGCAGTACTTC. It specifies CAWSGDSRRDEQYF. The full variable domain, completed using reference TRBV30 and TRBJ2-7, is SQTIHQWPATLVQPVGSPLSLECTVEGTSNPNLYWYRQAAGRGLQLLFYSVGIGQISSEVPQNLSASRPQDRQFILSSKKLLLSDSGFYLCAWSGDSRRDEQYFGPGTRLTVT.

The V and J genes are TRBV5-1 and TRBJ2-1, with D unresolved. The CDR3 totals 15 residues. CDR1 and CDR2 from the germline V gene are SGHRS and YFSETQ. The V gene lost 0 bases and the J gene lost 7 bases, with 14 bases spanning the gap. In DNA, the CDR3 is TGCGCCAGCAGCTTGGAGGCGGTTGAATCAAATGAGCAGTTCTTC. Translation: CASSLEAVESNEQFF.

This clone was detected only a few times. V and J are TRBV29-1 and TRBJ2-2; D unclear. There are 13 residues in the CDR3. V lost 4 bases and J 4 bases, leaving 10 bases between the germline ends. From germline, CDR1 is SQVTM and CDR2 ANQGSEA. CDR3 sequence (DNA): TGCAGCGTTGGTCACGGAACCACCGGGGAGCTGTTTTTT. Amino acids: CSVGHGTTGELFF.

The genes are TRBV6-5 and TRBJ2-7, with D possibly being TRBD1 or TRBD2 (5 bases each). The germline V gene has CDR1 MNHEY and CDR2 SVGAGI. V lost 7 bases to trimming and J lost 5 bases, with 15 bases between them. This CDR3 spans 13 amino acids. CDR3 sequence (DNA): TGTGCCAGCAACCCGGGACCCGGAAACGAGCAGTACTTC. Protein product: CASNPGPGNEQYF.

The genes are TRBV7-8 and TRBJ1-3, with D possibly being TRBD1 (6 bases). The V gene's germline CDR1 is SGHVS and CDR2 FQNEAQ. The CDR3 is 14 residues long. Trimming removed 1 base from V and 3 bases from J, with 7 bases in between. CDR3 sequence: CASSLGTVGNTIYF. In nucleotides, the CDR3 is TGTGCCAGCAGCTTAGGGACAGTTGGAAACACCATATATTTT.

A few counts support this clone. This chain links TRBV5-1 with TRBJ2-3; 9 bases align to TRBD2. The CDR3 length is 17 residues. Trimming removed 0 bases from V and 3 bases from J; junction bases left unmatched: 8. The V gene's germline CDR1 is SGHRS and CDR2 YFSETQ. The CDR3 nucleotides read TGCGCCAGCAGCTTGGAGGCGCTAGCGGGATTAACAGATACGCAGTATTTT. It translates to CASSLEALAGLTDTQYF.

This clone was seen only once. The rearrangement uses TRBV18 and TRBJ2-5; D might be TRBD1 (5 bases). Trimming cost V 3 bases and J 4 bases, with 12 bases left between them. Germline V gene data show CDR1 as KGHSH and CDR2 as LQKENI. The CDR3 extends over 14 amino acids. CDR3 nucleotides: TGTGCCAGCTCACCCCCCCCAGGGCCAGAGACCCAGTACTTC. This translates into CASSPPPGPETQYF. The full variable domain, completed using reference TRBV18 and TRBJ2-5, is NAGVMQNPRHLVRRRGQEARLRCSPMKGHSHVYWYRQLPEEGLKFMVYLQKENIIDESGMPKERFSAEFPKEGPSILRIQQVVRGDSAAYFCASSPPPGPETQYFGPGTRLLVL.